The 30 T cell receptor beta chains reported below all come from one sample, sequenced in a study of blood T cell repertoires in COVID-19. Repertoires were generated with immunoSEQ multiplex PCR, while TCRdb's copy carries only in-frame clones and drops some. Among approximately 190,000 clones listed, about nine tenths were seen once. The sequenced material came from peripheral blood. These receptors were collected from a man aged 70-80 years with active or convalescent COVID-19.

The V and J genes are TRBV5-1 and TRBJ2-7; D perhaps matches TRBD2 (6 bases). The ends were cut back, 0 bases at V and 2 bases at J, with 18 bases in the middle. The CDR3 runs 17 residues. CDR1 and CDR2 (germline): SGHRS, YFSETQ. CDR3 protein: CASSLVRIGGGPYEQYF. For the CDR3, the DNA is TGCGCCAGCAGCTTGGTTAGGATCGGGGGAGGCCCCTACGAGCAGTACTTC.

This clone was counted a single time. The chain joins TRBV19 to TRBJ2-2; 8 bases line up with TRBD1. CDR1 and CDR2 from the germline V gene are LNHDA and SQIVND (reference sequence). The CDR3 sequence is 13 residues long. V was clipped by 4 bases and J by 7 bases; unmatched bases: 2. CDR3 nucleotide sequence: TGTGCCAGTAGTAGGACAGGGCTCGGGGAGCTGTTTTTT. It encodes CASSRTGLGELFF.

The chain employs TRBV10-3 and TRBJ2-5; maybe TRBD2 (6 bases). The ends were cut back, 2 bases at V and 5 bases at J, with 6 bases in the middle. This CDR3 has 12 amino acids. From germline, CDR1 is ENHRY and CDR2 SYGVKD. The CDR3 protein is CAISEGGETQYF. In DNA, the CDR3 is TGTGCCATCAGTGAGGGGGGGGAGACCCAGTACTTC.

The rearrangement links TRBV5-4 to TRBJ2-7, with D possibly TRBD1 on 6 matching bases. Germline V gives CDR1 SGHNT, CDR2 YYREEE (reference sequence). CDR3 length equals 14 residues. Trimming cost V 5 bases and J 0 bases, with 12 bases left between them. The CDR3 region has the DNA TGTGCCAGCAGTTATCAGGACAGCTCCTACGAGCAGTACTTC. Its protein is CASSYQDSSYEQYF.

V gene TRBV11-2 combines with J gene TRBJ2-3, with 11 bases aligning to TRBD2. Germline V gene data show CDR1 as SGHAT and CDR2 as FQNNGV. This CDR3 contains 15 residues. Trimming removed 2 bases from V and 5 bases from J; junction bases left unmatched: 3. CDR3 residues: CASSLSGTSGDTQYF. Written as DNA, the CDR3 is TGTGCCAGCAGCTTATCTGGGACTAGCGGAGATACGCAGTATTTT. Drawing the rest from reference TRBV11-2 and TRBJ2-3, the complete variable domain is EAGVAQSPRYKIIEKRQSVAFWCNPISGHATLYWYQQILGQGPKLLIQFQNNGVVDDSQLPKDRFSAERLKGVDSTLKIQPAKLEDSAVYLCASSLSGTSGDTQYFGPGTRLTVL.

V gene TRBV7-8 combines with J gene TRBJ2-3; D gene unclear. CDR3 length: 12 residues. The germline V gene has CDR1 SGHVS and CDR2 FQNEAQ. V was cut by 6 bases and J by 6 bases, with 10 bases left in between. Here the CDR3 reads CASSSWADTQYF. The CDR3 nucleotides read TGTGCCAGCAGTTCCTGGGCGGATACGCAGTATTTT.

This CDR3 is CASSPGQGHRNEQFF. Here the CDR3 DNA reads TGCGCCAGCAGCCCCGGACAGGGGCACAGGAATGAGCAGTTCTTC. The V call is TRBV5-1, the J call TRBJ2-1; TRBD1 matches at 9 bases. The V segment lost 4 bases and the J segment 7 bases; nucleotides outside the gene matches: 9. Germline values: CDR1 SGHRS, CDR2 YFSETQ. The CDR3 has 15 amino acids.

CDR3 protein: CASIRTENTGELFF. The DNA for the CDR3 is TGTGCCAGCATAAGGACTGAAAACACCGGGGAGCTGTTTTTT. This sequence joins TRBV19 and TRBJ2-2, with a weak D call TRBD2 (5 bases). Deletions cut 9 bases from V and 2 bases from J, with 13 bases between. CDR1 LNHDA and CDR2 SQIVND come from the germline V gene (reference sequence). This CDR3 has 14 residues.

The chain couples TRBV7-2 to TRBJ2-1, with D possibly matching TRBD2 (6 bases). Germline CDR1 reads SGHTA; CDR2 reads FQGNSA. This CDR3 is built from 12 residues. V gave up 5 bases and J gave up 7 bases, with 9 bases separating them. The CDR3 region is CASSRDWNEQFF. CDR3 DNA: TGTGCCAGCAGCCGGGACTGGAATGAGCAGTTCTTC. The full variable domain, its missing parts supplied by reference TRBV7-2 and TRBJ2-1, is GAGVSQSPSNKVTEKGKDVELRCDPISGHTALYWYRQSLGQGLEFLIYFQGNSAPDKSGLPSDRFSAERTGGSVSTLTIQRTQQEDSAVYLCASSRDWNEQFFGPGTRLTVL.

CDR3 nucleotide sequence: TGTGCCAGTAGTATAGAATGGGACAGCCACCTGGAGCAGTACTTC. Translating gives CASSIEWDSHLEQYF. V gene TRBV19 combines with J gene TRBJ2-7, with TRBD1 identical over 7 bases. This CDR3 is 15 amino acids long. J lost 7 bases, V lost 0 bases, and 9 bases had no gene match. CDR1 LNHDA and CDR2 SQIVND come from the germline V gene (reference sequence).

This rearrangement joins TRBV9 to TRBJ2-3; possible D gene TRBD1, 5 bases. CDR1 and CDR2 from the germline V gene are SGDLS and YYNGEE. Trimming removed 4 bases from V and 7 bases from J, with 22 bases in between. This CDR3 has 16 amino acids. CDR3 bases: TGTGCCAGCAGCCCGACGACCGGACAATTAACGAATACGCAGTATTTT. It is translated as CASSPTTGQLTNTQYF.

V usage is TRBV5-5 and J usage is TRBJ2-2; D remains unclear. Per the germline V gene, CDR1 is SGHKS and CDR2 is YYEKEE (reference sequence). With 0 bases removed from V and 8 bases from J, the gap between germline ends came to 11 bases. The CDR3 loop spans 14 amino acids. CDR3 amino acids: CASSLDPQAGELFF. As DNA, the CDR3 is TGTGCCAGCAGCTTGGATCCGCAGGCGGGGGAGCTGTTTTTT.

Points on this clone: This sample also contains other DNA sequences that code for the same CDR3. This chain connects TRBV19 to TRBJ2-7; 10 nucleotides match TRBD1. Germline CDR1 reads LNHDA; CDR2 reads SQIVND (reference sequence). Trimming at V came to 6 bases and at J to 0 bases, leaving 2 bases not matched to a gene. This CDR3 contains 14 residues. CDR3 sequence reads: CASSRTGGSYEQYF. The DNA for the CDR3 is TGTGCCAGTAGCAGGACAGGGGGCTCCTACGAGCAGTACTTC. The variable domain in full, with the rest retrieved from reference TRBV19 and TRBJ2-7, is DGGITQSPKYLFRKEGQNVTLSCEQNLNHDAMYWYRQDPGQGLRLIYYSQIVNDFQKGDIAEGYSVSREKKESFPLTVTSAQKNPTAFYLCASSRTGGSYEQYFGPGTRLTVT.

The chain carries TRBV6-1 and TRBJ1-3; a weak D match, TRBD1 (6 bases). Germline V gene sequence: CDR1 MNHNS, CDR2 SASEGT. This CDR3 has 16 residues. V lost 1 base and J 2 bases, leaving 12 bases between the germline ends. CDR3 in amino acids: CASSEVLGGAGNTIYF. As DNA, the CDR3 is TGTGCCAGCAGTGAAGTGCTAGGGGGGGCTGGAAACACCATATATTTT.

The chain has TRBV2 and TRBJ2-6; 10 bases are shared with TRBD1. Per the germline V gene, CDR1 is SNHLY and CDR2 is FYNNEI. The CDR3 covers 17 residues. V lost 7 bases to trimming and J lost 0 bases; unmatched junction nucleotides: 6. This chain's CDR3 is CASKSGTGVSGANVLTF. In DNA, the CDR3 is TGTGCCAGCAAATCCGGGACAGGGGTCTCTGGGGCCAACGTCCTGACTTTC. The entire variable domain, with the rest obtained from reference TRBV2 and TRBJ2-6, is as follows: EPEVTQTPSHQVTQMGQEVILRCVPISNHLYFYWYRQILGQKVEFLVSFYNNEISEKSEIFDDQFSVERPDGSNFTLKIRSTKLEDSAMYFCASKSGTGVSGANVLTFGAGSRLTVL.

The genes are TRBV2 and TRBJ1-2; tentative D call: TRBD1 (5 bases). CDR1 SNHLY and CDR2 FYNNEI come from the germline V gene. V was clipped by 3 bases and J by 1 base, with 12 bases between them. This CDR3 is 15 amino acids long. The CDR3 sequence is CASSDPGDVNYGYTF. CDR3 DNA: TGTGCCAGCAGTGATCCGGGGGACGTTAACTATGGCTACACCTTC.

The V and J genes are TRBV3-1 (or the pseudogene TRBV3-2) and TRBJ1-4; the D gene is possibly TRBD1 (5 bases). Looked up from germline, CDR1 is LGHDT and CDR2 is YNNKEL (reference sequence). This CDR3 is built from 16 residues. Trimming took 4 bases from V and 4 from J, leaving 16 bases between them. The CDR3 DNA follows: TGTGCCAGCAGCCCCCCGGGGGGGGGACTTAATGAAAAACTGTTTTTT. Translation gives CASSPPGGGLNEKLFF.

The V call is TRBV11-2, the J call TRBJ2-1; tentative D call: TRBD2 (6 bases). The germline CDR1 and CDR2 sequences are SGHAT and FQNNGV. The germline V and J ends were trimmed by 2 bases and 4 bases, with 15 bases remaining between them. This CDR3 region has 16 residues. The CDR3 is CASSLIRGMRYNEQFF. CDR3 sequence (DNA): TGTGCCAGCAGCTTAATCCGGGGGATGAGATACAATGAGCAGTTCTTC.

This clone was observed a few times. The chain is built from TRBV27 and TRBJ2-3; 12 bases match TRBD2. The CDR3 is made up of 16 amino acids. Per germline, CDR1 MNHEY and CDR2 SMNVEV (reference sequence). J gave up 0 bases and V 8 bases, and 6 bases lay outside the gene matches. The CDR3 spells CASRLTSGGSTDTQYF. DNA of the CDR3: TGTGCCAGCCGATTGACTAGCGGGGGCAGCACAGATACGCAGTATTTT.

Written as DNA, the CDR3 is TGTGCCAGCAGCGTCTCTAGCGGGACCCCCTACAATGAGCAGTTCTTC. Protein sequence: CASSVSSGTPYNEQFF. The V and J genes are TRBV9 and TRBJ2-1, with 9 bases that match TRBD2. The ends lost 2 bases at V and 2 bases at J; junction bases unmatched: 5. The CDR3 length is 16 residues. Germline CDR1 is SGDLS and CDR2 is YYNGEE.

The chain recombines TRBV9 with TRBJ2-7; 13 positions agree with TRBD2. The germline CDR1 and CDR2 sequences are SGDLS and YYNGEE. Trimming at V came to 2 bases and at J to 5 bases, leaving 10 bases not matched to a gene. CDR3 length: 17 residues. The CDR3 DNA reads TGTGCCAGCAGCGTGGGTCCCGGACTAGCGGGAGTAGACGAGCAGTACTTC. As protein: CASSVGPGLAGVDEQYF.

This sequence joins TRBV30 and TRBJ2-2, with 9 bases aligning to TRBD2. V lost 5 bases and J lost 5; bases outside the gene matches: 3. The CDR3 is 13 amino acids. In germline, CDR1 is GTSNPN, CDR2 SVGIG (reference sequence). The CDR3 DNA is TGTGCCTGGGTGACTAGCGGTACCGGGGAGCTGTTTTTT. Amino acids: CAWVTSGTGELFF.

The chain has TRBV12-1 and TRBJ2-7; the D call TRBD2 from the table was never checked on the DNA. TRBV12-1 is a documented pseudogene. The CDR3 contains 14 residues. The CDR3 region has the DNA TGTGCCAGCAGCTTTTTAGCGGGAGGGCTCAAGCAGTACTTC. Translation gives CASSFLAGGLKQYF.

The chain combines TRBV6-2 or TRBV6-3 with TRBJ1-5; D not resolved. The germline V and J ends were trimmed by 3 bases and 1 base, with 13 bases remaining between them. The CDR3 has 16 amino acids. CDR1 is MNHEY and CDR2 is SVGEGT in the germline V gene. This chain's CDR3 is CASSYRGRGSNQPQHF. CDR3 nucleotide sequence: TGTGCCAGCAGTTATCGCGGCCGAGGAAGCAATCAGCCCCAGCATTTT.

This sequence joins TRBV28 and TRBJ2-7; unclear D gene. The germline V gene has CDR1 MDHEN and CDR2 SYDVKM. Between the trimmed V and J ends, which lost 6 bases and 3 bases, there was a span of 6 bases. This CDR3 has 11 residues. CDR3 sequence (DNA): TGTGCCAGCAGCTCACACTACGAGCAGTACTTC. Translating it yields CASSSHYEQYF. Using reference TRBV28 and TRBJ2-7 for the parts outside the CDR3, the full variable domain is DVKVTQSSRYLVKRTGEKVFLECVQDMDHENMFWYRQDPGLGLRLIYFSYDVKMKEKGDIPEGYSVSREKKERFSLILESASTNQTSMYLCASSSHYEQYFGPGTRLTVT.

This chain joins TRBV12-2 and TRBJ1-1; the table calls TRBD1, which could not be checked here. TRBV12-2 is noted as a pseudogene. CDR3 size: 15 residues. The CDR3 coding sequence is TGTGCAAGTCGCTGTGCCTTACTAGGACAGACTGAAGCTTTCTTT. It translates to CASRCALLGQTEAFF.

This clone was counted once. This chain connects TRBV6-2 or TRBV6-3 to TRBJ2-7; TRBD2 aligns across 14 bases. V lost 3 bases to trimming and J lost 8 bases; unmatched junction nucleotides: 24. The CDR3 has 21 amino acids. Germline assignment: CDR1 MNHEY and CDR2 SVGEGT. In nucleotides, the CDR3 is TGTGCCAGCAGTTATGAGTTGGGCCAAATCGACAGCGGACTAGCGGGAGGAAAGCAGTACTTC. Its translation is CASSYELGQIDSGLAGGKQYF.

The V gene is TRBV5-6, the J gene TRBJ2-2, with a possible D match to TRBD1 (5 bases). This CDR3 comprises 14 residues. Germline V CDR1 and CDR2: SGHDT, YYEEEE. V dropped 2 bases and J dropped 4 bases, with 9 bases sitting between them. CDR3 sequence (DNA): TGTGCCAGCAGCTTACCAGGGCTCACCGGGGAGCTGTTTTTT. Protein: CASSLPGLTGELFF.

The CDR3 region has the DNA TGCGCCAGCAGGACAGAAGGGAATGAAAAACTGTTTTTT. It encodes CASRTEGNEKLFF. The J gene is TRBJ1-4, the V gene TRBV10-2; D is perhaps TRBD1 (5 bases). Germline loops: CDR1 WSHSY, CDR2 SAAADI. The V and J ends lost 6 bases and 5 bases respectively, with 10 bases between them. The CDR3 totals 13 residues.

The V and J genes are TRBV12-3 or TRBV12-4 and TRBJ1-1; D unresolved. With 3 bases removed from V and 11 bases from J, the gap between germline ends came to 16 bases. The CDR3 has 13 amino acids. CDR3 sequence: CASSFPPARRAFF. The CDR3 bases are TGTGCCAGCAGTTTCCCCCCAGCGAGAAGGGCTTTCTTT.